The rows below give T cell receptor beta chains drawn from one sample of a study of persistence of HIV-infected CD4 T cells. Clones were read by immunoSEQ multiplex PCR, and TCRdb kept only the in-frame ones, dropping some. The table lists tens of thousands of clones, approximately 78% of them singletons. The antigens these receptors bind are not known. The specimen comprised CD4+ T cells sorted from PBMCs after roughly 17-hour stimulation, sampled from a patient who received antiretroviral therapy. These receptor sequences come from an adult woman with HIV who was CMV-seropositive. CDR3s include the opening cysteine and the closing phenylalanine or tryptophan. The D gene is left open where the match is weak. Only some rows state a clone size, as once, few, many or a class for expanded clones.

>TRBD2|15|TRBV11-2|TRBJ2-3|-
CASSGLAGRWDTQYF
TGTGCCAGCAGCGGACTAGCGGGGCGTTGGGATACGCAGTATTTT
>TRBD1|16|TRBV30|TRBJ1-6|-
CAWSQTGGGYNSPLHF
TGTGCCTGGAGCCAAACAGGGGGAGGTTATAATTCACCCCTCCACTTT
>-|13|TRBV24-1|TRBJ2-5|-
CATSEAGSETQYF
TGTGCCACCAGTGAGGCAGGGTCCGAGACCCAGTACTTC
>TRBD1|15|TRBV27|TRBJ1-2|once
CASSNDRGSHYGYTF
TGTGCCAGCAGTAACGACAGGGGAAGTCACTATGGCTACACCTTC
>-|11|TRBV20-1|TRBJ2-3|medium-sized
CSVPRADTQYF
TGCAGTGTTCCCAGGGCAGATACGCAGTATTTT
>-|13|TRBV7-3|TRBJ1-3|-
CASSLNPRDTIYF
TGTGCCAGCAGCTTAAACCCCCGGGACACCATATATTTT
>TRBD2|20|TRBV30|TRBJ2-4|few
CAWSVSPTSGGARAKNIQYF
TGTGCCTGGAGTGTATCCCCGACTAGCGGGGGGGCAAGGGCCAAAAACATTCAGTACTTC
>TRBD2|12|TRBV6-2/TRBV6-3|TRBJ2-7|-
CASSYGGVEQYF
TGTGCCAGCAGTTACGGGGGGGTCGAGCAGTACTTC
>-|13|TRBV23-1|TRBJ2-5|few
CASSQSGEETQYF
TGCGCCAGCAGTCAATCGGGGGAAGAGACCCAGTACTTC
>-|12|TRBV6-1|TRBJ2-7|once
CASSDGPYEQYF
TGTGCCAGCAGTGATGGACCTTACGAGCAGTACTTC
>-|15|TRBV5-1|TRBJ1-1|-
CASSLGNGVNTEAFF
TGCGCCAGCAGCTTGGGTAACGGCGTGAACACTGAAGCTTTCTTT
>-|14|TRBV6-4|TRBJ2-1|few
CASSSGQRYNEQFF
TGTGCCAGCAGTTCAGGGCAGCGGTACAATGAGCAGTTCTTC
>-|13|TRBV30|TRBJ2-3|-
CAWTLGGRDTQYF
TGTGCCTGGACGCTCGGGGGGCGGGATACGCAGTATTTT
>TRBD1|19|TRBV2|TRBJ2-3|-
CASSPLPGQGTSGTDTQYF
TGTGCCAGCAGTCCGCTCCCGGGACAGGGGACGTCTGGCACAGATACGCAGTATTTT
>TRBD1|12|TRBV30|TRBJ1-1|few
CAWSGGGAEAFF
TGTGCCTGGAGTGGAGGGGGCGCTGAAGCTTTCTTT
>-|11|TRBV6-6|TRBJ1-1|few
CASSRQVEAFF
TGTGCCAGCAGTCGACAGGTTGAAGCTTTCTTT
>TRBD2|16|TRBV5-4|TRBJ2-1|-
CAGGTSGYSLGNEQFF
TGTGCCGGGGGGACTAGCGGGTATAGTCTTGGAAATGAGCAGTTCTTC
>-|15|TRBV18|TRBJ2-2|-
CASSPPSFGSGELFF
TGTGCCAGCTCACCACCCTCGTTTGGGTCCGGGGAGCTGTTTTTT
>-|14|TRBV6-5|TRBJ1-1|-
CASSPYVQNTEAFF
TGTGCCAGCAGCCCCTACGTCCAGAACACTGAAGCTTTCTTT
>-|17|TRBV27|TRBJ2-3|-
CASSFRTPRQSTDTQYF
TGTGCCAGCAGTTTTCGGACACCCCGGCAGAGCACAGATACGCAGTATTTT
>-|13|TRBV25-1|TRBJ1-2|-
CASSEDSRWGYTF
TGTGCCAGCAGTGAAGACTCAAGGTGGGGCTACACCTTC
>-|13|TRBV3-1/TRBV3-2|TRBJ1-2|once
CASSQTQGNGYTF
TGTGCCAGCAGCCAAACACAGGGTAATGGCTACACCTTC
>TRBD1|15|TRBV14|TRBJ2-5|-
CASSQGTGVQETQYF
TGTGCCAGCAGCCAGGGGACAGGGGTCCAAGAGACCCAGTACTTC
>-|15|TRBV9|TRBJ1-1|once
CASSARGRYATEAFF
TGTGCCAGCAGCGCAAGGGGGAGGTACGCTACTGAAGCTTTCTTT
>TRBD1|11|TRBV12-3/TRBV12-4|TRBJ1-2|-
CASSLDRGYSF
TGTGCCAGCAGTTTAGACAGGGGATACTCCTTC
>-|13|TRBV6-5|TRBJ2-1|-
CASSLGGSNEQFF
TGTGCCAGCAGTCTTGGGGGAAGTAATGAGCAGTTCTTC
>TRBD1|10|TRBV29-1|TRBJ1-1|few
CSVATGGAFF
TGCAGCGTTGCGACAGGGGGAGCTTTCTTT
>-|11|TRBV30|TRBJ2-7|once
CAWESIYEQYF
TGTGCCTGGGAGTCCATCTACGAGCAGTACTTC
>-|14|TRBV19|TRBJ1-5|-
CASSPSGPHQPQHF
TGTGCCAGTTCTCCCTCGGGACCCCATCAGCCCCAGCATTTT
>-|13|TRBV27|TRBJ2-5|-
CASSFGPRETQYF
TGTGCCAGCAGTTTCGGCCCGAGGGAGACCCAGTACTTC
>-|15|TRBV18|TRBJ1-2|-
CASSPGRKHSVGYTF
TGTGCCAGCTCACCAGGTCGAAAACACTCGGTAGGCTACACCTTC
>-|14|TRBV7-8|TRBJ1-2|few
CASSYGSPTDGYTF
TGTGCCAGCTCTTACGGGAGTCCCACTGATGGCTACACCTTC
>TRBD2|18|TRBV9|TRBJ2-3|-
CASSVAPAGGPVADTQYF
TGTGCCAGCAGCGTAGCCCCAGCGGGGGGGCCAGTAGCAGATACGCAGTATTTT
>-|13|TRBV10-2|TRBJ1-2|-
CASSADSGYGYTF
TGCGCCAGCAGTGCCGACAGCGGCTATGGCTACACCTTC
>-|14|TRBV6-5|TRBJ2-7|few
CASSTSTLRYEQYF
TGTGCCAGCAGCACTAGCACTTTGCGCTACGAGCAGTACTTC
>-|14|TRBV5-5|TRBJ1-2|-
CASGQSLRGDGYTF
TGTGCCAGCGGCCAATCTTTGAGGGGGGATGGCTACACCTTC
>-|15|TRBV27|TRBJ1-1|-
CASKPRRGGWTEAFF
TGTGCCAGCAAACCCCGGAGGGGGGGTTGGACTGAAGCTTTCTTT
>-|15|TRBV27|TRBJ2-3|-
CASSPWGEGADTQYF
TGTGCCAGCAGTCCCTGGGGAGAGGGCGCAGATACGCAGTATTTT
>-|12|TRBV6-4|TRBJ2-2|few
CASSRDTGELFF
TGTGCCAGCAGCCGGGACACCGGGGAGCTGTTTTTT
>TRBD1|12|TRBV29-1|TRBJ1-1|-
CSVSTGDTEAFF
TGCAGCGTTTCAACAGGGGACACTGAAGCTTTCTTT
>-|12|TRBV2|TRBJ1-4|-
CASSQGLEKLFF
TGTGCCAGCAGCCAAGGACTGGAAAAACTGTTTTTT
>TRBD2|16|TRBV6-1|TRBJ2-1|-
CASSGVRRGGLDEQFF
TGTGCCAGCAGTGGGGTTAGGCGGGGGGGCCTCGATGAGCAGTTCTTC
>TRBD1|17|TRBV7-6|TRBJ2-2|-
CASSLGRDRGIGGELFF
TGTGCCAGCAGCTTAGGCCGGGACAGGGGTATTGGCGGGGAGCTGTTTTTT
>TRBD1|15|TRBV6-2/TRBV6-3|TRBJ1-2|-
CASSSGTGNEYGYTF
TGTGCCAGCAGTTCCGGGACAGGGAACGAATATGGCTACACCTTC
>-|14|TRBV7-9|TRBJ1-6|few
CASSLTTGDSPLHF
TGTGCCAGCAGTTTAACGACTGGTGATTCACCCCTCCACTTT
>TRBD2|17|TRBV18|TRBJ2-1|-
CASSRVSSGGYYNEQFF
TGTGCCAGCTCAAGGGTGTCGAGCGGGGGTTACTACAATGAGCAGTTCTTC